The sequence of this T cell receptor beta chain was determined in a study of cytomegalovirus exposure and HLA in healthy donors. Findings and caveats of the study: For TCR beta chains, V- and J-gene trimming was later linked to a missense DCLRE1C variant.

It was with 60 Vbeta and 13 Jbeta primers that the PCR ran. Here immunoSEQ multiplex PCR was the method, and the copy in TCRdb shows in-frame clones only, minus some. Counted here are roughly 130,000 clones, around 74% occurring once; the ten biggest clones make up approximately 5%. This CDR3 is 14 amino acids long. V lost 2 bases to trimming and J lost 1 base, with 10 bases between them. The germline gives CDR1 SGHDT, CDR2 YYEEEE. This clone was recorded a few times. The antigen remains unidentified. The sequenced material came from PBMCs. V is TRBV5-6 and J is TRBJ2-7, with D perhaps matching TRBD1 (6 bases). This sequence originates from a woman in her 50s in good health and CMV-seropositive. CDR3 loop: CASSLGQRSYEQYF. The DNA for the CDR3 is TGTGCCAGCAGCTTAGGACAGCGTTCCTACGAGCAGTACTTC.